This record covers a single T cell receptor beta chain. Its specificity is not known. A read error is possible here, since a much larger clone lies one base away. Each CDR3 protein gets one entry after TCRdb re-called the 5' RACE reads with MiXCR. This table has some 150,000 distinct CDR3 sequences, 6% to 7% appearing once. The data were taken from a study of T-cell memory formation after mild COVID-19. Study overall: Each donor largely had its own TCR clusters. General study findings and limits: Pre-infection memory showed some responding clones, and this suggested that cross-reactive memory joined.

The CDR3 runs to 13 residues. V was pared by 7 bases and J by 6 bases, with 13 bases between. The sequencing sample was made of PBMCs or a T cell subset sorted from them (not recorded which). The chain has TRBV12-3 or TRBV12-4 and TRBJ2-1; D not resolved. The sequence was obtained from an adult woman who had mild COVID-19 (a few samples of this study predate the infection). Cell type and time point are not known. In DNA, the CDR3 is TGTGCCAGCACCATTTTCCGCGTCAATGAGCAGTTCTTC. It encodes CASTIFRVNEQFF.